This entry describes one TCR beta chain. Antigen unknown. Time point meaning: cycle 4 day 1 (C4D1), after about 6 weeks of nivolumab. Brentuximab vedotin exposure varied among the patients, all of whom had relapsed after autologous stem cell transplantation. Magnetic negative selection was used to purify CD8+ T cells from thawed PBMCs. This sample is part of a study of PD-1 blockade in classical Hodgkin lymphoma. General study points: The authors have not defined what causes the repertoire differences, possibly disease activity or prior therapy. With CD4+ cells, TCR diversity rose significantly by C4D1, but not with CD8+ cells.

The germline V gene has CDR1 SGHDT and CDR2 YYEEEE. V lost 6 bases and J lost 9; bases outside the gene matches: 9. This CDR3 is 13 amino acids long. TCRdb's table, derived via immunoSEQ multiplex PCR, lists solely in-frame clones and lacks some. The sample lists over 5,500 clones, approximately 70% seen once, with 10% to 15% in the top ten. The sequence came from a human donor with classical Hodgkin lymphoma. This specimen consisted of CD8+ T cells from blood, obtained before the fourth cycle of nivolumab. This chain uses TRBV5-6 with TRBJ1-1; 9 bases agree with TRBD1. This CDR3 is CASTMGQGDKAFF. In nucleotides, the CDR3 is TGTGCCAGCACCATGGGACAGGGAGACAAAGCTTTCTTT.